This record looks at one T cell receptor (beta chain) sequence and its context. The antigen is unknown. A deep-level run was used for the assay. Assay used: immunoSEQ multiplex PCR; TCRdb lists only in-frame clones, some missing. The repertoire consists of hundreds of thousands of clones, with roughly 95% occurring once and the leading ten covering 0.06%. The CDR3 is made up of 14 amino acids. V lost 3 bases and J lost 6, with 12 bases in between. Germline V lookup: CDR1 MDHEN, CDR2 SYDVKM. This sample was taken from a study of shared clonotypes between healthy human individuals. Findings and caveats of the study: Estimated clonotype richness was generally higher in naive than memory subsets.

The specimen sequenced was naive CD4+ T cells sorted from blood. Subset defined: CD45RA+ positively selected. The receptor was derived from a woman between 25 and 40 years old in good health. V is TRBV28 and J is TRBJ1-5; D unresolved. The CDR3 is CASSFRILTQPQHF. Here the CDR3 DNA reads TGTGCCAGCAGTTTTCGTATCTTGACTCAGCCCCAGCATTTT. The entire variable domain, with the rest obtained from reference TRBV28 and TRBJ1-5, is as follows: DVKVTQSSRYLVKRTGEKVFLECVQDMDHENMFWYRQDPGLGLRLIYFSYDVKMKEKGDIPEGYSVSREKKERFSLILESASTNQTSMYLCASSFRILTQPQHFGDGTRLSIL.